This entry lists 20 T cell receptor beta chains sequenced from one sample in a study of cytomegalovirus exposure and HLA in healthy donors. Here immunoSEQ multiplex PCR was the method, and the copy in TCRdb shows in-frame clones only, minus some. The profile shows about 120,000 clones, 89% of them singletons. Specimen: PBMCs. The source is a young woman in good health and CMV-seronegative.

This chain links TRBV7-9 with TRBJ2-2, with D possibly being TRBD1 (6 bases). Germline CDR1 reads SEHNR; CDR2 reads FQNEAQ (reference sequence). There are 16 residues in the CDR3. Trimming stripped 7 bases from V and 1 base from J, with 16 bases between. This chain's CDR3 is CASNRIQGRNTGELFF. The DNA for the CDR3 is TGTGCCAGCAACCGCATACAGGGACGGAACACCGGGGAGCTGTTTTTT.

J is TRBJ2-7 and V is TRBV29-1; the match to TRBD1 covers 10 bases. From germline, CDR1 is SQVTM and CDR2 ANQGSEA. The J segment lost 5 bases and the V segment lost 7 bases, leaving 8 bases of the junction unmatched. This CDR3 has 13 amino acids. CDR3 coding DNA: TGCAGCGCCTCGGGACAGGGGCAGGACGAGCAGTACTTC. It translates to CSASGQGQDEQYF.

CDR3 sequence: CASSLGPRSYGYTF. In DNA form, the CDR3 reads TGTGCCAGTAGTTTGGGGCCTAGGTCCTATGGCTACACCTTC. The V and J genes are TRBV19 and TRBJ1-2; tentatively, D is TRBD1 (5 bases). Trimming pared 5 bases from V and 4 bases from J, leaving 14 bases between. Per germline, CDR1 LNHDA and CDR2 SQIVND (reference sequence). This CDR3 region has 14 residues.

The chain links TRBV4-1 to TRBJ2-3; 7 positions agree with TRBD2. CDR1 is MGHRA and CDR2 is YSYEKL in the germline V gene. The junction had 19 bases not matched to a gene; V was cut back by 2 bases and J by 5 bases. CDR3 length: 19 residues. The CDR3 DNA is TGCGCCAGCAGCCAACTCCCCCCTAGGTTGGGCGGGAGTCAAGATACGCAGTATTTT. Encoded protein: CASSQLPPRLGGSQDTQYF.

This clone has a handful of counts. The chain joins TRBV28 to TRBJ2-2; no clear D gene. The germline gives CDR1 MDHEN, CDR2 SYDVKM. The CDR3 covers 13 residues. Trimming took off 5 bases at V and 6 bases at J, with 10 bases between the two ends. CDR3 loop: CASSPYSPGELFF. The DNA of the CDR3 is TGTGCCAGCAGTCCCTACAGCCCCGGGGAGCTGTTTTTT.

The chain combines TRBV19 with TRBJ1-2; D remains ambiguous. The CDR3 sequence is 11 residues long. Germline CDR1 LNHDA, CDR2 SQIVND (reference sequence). V was clipped by 1 base and J by 8 bases, with 5 bases between them. The CDR3 sequence is CASSIGHGYTF. The CDR3, as DNA: TGTGCCAGTAGTATAGGGCACGGCTACACCTTC.

This clone appeared once. The chain uses TRBV28 and TRBJ2-3; 12 bases fit TRBD2. Germline V gives CDR1 MDHEN, CDR2 SYDVKM. The V and J ends lost 7 bases and 0 bases, in that order; junction bases with no gene match: 17. The CDR3 consists of 20 residues. In nucleotides, the CDR3 is TGTGCCAGCACCCATGGACGACTAGCGGGAGCGGCGTCTAGCACAGATACGCAGTATTTT. Translated, it gives CASTHGRLAGAASSTDTQYF.

V gene TRBV29-1 combines with J gene TRBJ1-2; D is undetermined. The CDR3 consists of 13 residues. Trimming pared 3 bases from V and 8 bases from J, leaving 16 bases between. Germline-derived CDR1 and CDR2 are SQVTM and ANQGSEA. The CDR3 reads CSVEANRPWGYTF. The CDR3, as DNA: TGCAGCGTTGAGGCAAACAGACCTTGGGGCTACACCTTC.

This clone has only a few counts. The chain has TRBV7-9 and TRBJ1-2; the match to TRBD1 covers 8 bases. Unmatched junction bases numbered 3, after V lost 1 base and J lost 5 bases. The V gene's germline CDR1 is SEHNR and CDR2 FQNEAQ (reference sequence). The CDR3 runs to 14 residues. Here the CDR3 reads CASSLDQGAYGYTF. DNA for the CDR3: TGTGCCAGCAGCTTAGATCAGGGGGCATATGGCTACACCTTC.

V and J are TRBV4-2 and TRBJ2-7; 9 bases line up with TRBD2. Germline CDR1 and CDR2: LGHNA and YNFKEQ. Trimming removed 1 base from V and 0 bases from J; junction bases left unmatched: 4. This CDR3 contains 16 residues. In DNA, the CDR3 is TGTGCCAGCAGCCAAGGGACTAGCGATAGCTCCTACGAGCAGTACTTC. It encodes CASSQGTSDSSYEQYF.

This clone is a singleton in its sample. The genes are TRBV5-1 and TRBJ2-1; 11 nucleotides agree with TRBD2. This CDR3 contains 16 residues. The germline gives CDR1 SGHRS, CDR2 YFSETQ. The V segment lost 4 bases and the J segment 7 bases; nucleotides outside the gene matches: 10. DNA for the CDR3: TGCGCCAGCAGCCTGCGCCTAGCGGGAGGTTGGAATGAGCAGTTCTTC. Translating it yields CASSLRLAGGWNEQFF. Variable domain in full (rest from reference TRBV5-1 and TRBJ2-1): KAGVTQTPRYLIKTRGQQVTLSCSPISGHRSVSWYQQTPGQGLQFLFEYFSETQRNKGNFPGRFSGRQFSNSRSEMNVSTLELGDSALYLCASSLRLAGGWNEQFFGPGTRLTVL.

The DNA for the CDR3 is TGTGCCAGCAGCGTATCACCATTGGGGACAGGTGGAGAAAAACTGTTTTTT. Translation: CASSVSPLGTGGEKLFF. The chain employs TRBV9 and TRBJ1-4, with TRBD1 matching over 8 bases. This CDR3 has 17 residues. CDR1 SGDLS and CDR2 YYNGEE come from the germline V gene. Trimming cost V 1 base and J 8 bases; bases outside gene matches: 13. Full variable domain (outside the CDR3, taken from reference TRBV9 and TRBJ1-4): DSGVTQTPKHLITATGQRVTLRCSPRSGDLSVYWYQQSLDQGLQFLIQYYNGEERAKGNILERFSAQQFPDLHSELNLSSLELGDSALYFCASSVSPLGTGGEKLFFGSGTQLSVL.

This chain joins TRBV19 and TRBJ2-1; TRBD1 might be the D (6 bases). CDR3 length: 14 residues. CDR1 and CDR2 from the germline V gene are LNHDA and SQIVND (reference sequence). V was pared by 9 bases and J by 4 bases, with 16 bases between. In nucleotides, the CDR3 is TGTGCCAGCTCACCCGGGACACTATACAATGAGCAGTTCTTC. The encoded protein is CASSPGTLYNEQFF. Looking up the rest from reference TRBV19 and TRBJ2-1 gives the full variable domain: DGGITQSPKYLFRKEGQNVTLSCEQNLNHDAMYWYRQDPGQGLRLIYYSQIVNDFQKGDIAEGYSVSREKKESFPLTVTSAQKNPTAFYLCASSPGTLYNEQFFGPGTRLTVL.

The rearrangement links TRBV6-5 to TRBJ1-2; 7 bases line up with TRBD1. The length of the CDR3 is 13 residues. Germline V gives CDR1 MNHEY, CDR2 SVGAGI. V gave up 6 bases and J gave up 2 bases; unmatched junction bases: 3. The CDR3 reads CASSPQGNYGYTF. CDR3 bases: TGTGCCAGCAGCCCACAGGGGAACTATGGCTACACCTTC.

This clone was seen just once. The chain has TRBV30 and TRBJ2-2, with D hard to call. Looked up from germline, CDR1 is GTSNPN and CDR2 is SVGIG (reference sequence). The CDR3 length is 16 residues. Deletions cut 3 bases from V and 4 bases from J, with 18 bases between. CDR3 nucleotides: TGTGCCTGGAGCACGCCCCTGGGCAGAACCACCGGGGAGCTGTTTTTT. Protein: CAWSTPLGRTTGELFF.

This clone was picked up a small number of times. This chain links TRBV28 with TRBJ2-7; D is ambiguous. Germline assignment: CDR1 MDHEN and CDR2 SYDVKM. V lost 8 bases to trimming and J lost 7 bases, with 15 bases between them. This CDR3 contains 12 residues. The CDR3 DNA follows: TGTGCCAGCCTTTCCCCAGCGAGGGAGCAGTACTTC. This gives the protein CASLSPAREQYF.

The chain couples TRBV5-6 to TRBJ1-2; D remains ambiguous. CDR3 size: 12 residues. Trimming took off 3 bases at V and 5 bases at J, with 8 bases between the two ends. CDR1 and CDR2 from the germline V gene are SGHDT and YYEEEE. The CDR3 nucleotides read TGTGCCAGCAGCTCCGGTCCTTATGGCTACACCTTC. Translation: CASSSGPYGYTF.

V and J are TRBV9 and TRBJ1-2, with 9 bases that match TRBD1. The CDR3 loop spans 16 amino acids. Per germline, CDR1 SGDLS and CDR2 YYNGEE. V shed 0 bases, J shed 6 bases, and the junction held 9 bases outside the gene matches. The CDR3 DNA follows: TGTGCCAGCAGCGTAGAAATCCGGACAGGGGAGGATGGCTACACCTTC. This codes for CASSVEIRTGEDGYTF. Full variable domain (rest looked up from reference TRBV9 and TRBJ1-2): DSGVTQTPKHLITATGQRVTLRCSPRSGDLSVYWYQQSLDQGLQFLIQYYNGEERAKGNILERFSAQQFPDLHSELNLSSLELGDSALYFCASSVEIRTGEDGYTFGSGTRLTVV.

This chain links TRBV27 with TRBJ1-1, with TRBD1 matching over 7 bases. CDR1 and CDR2 (germline): MNHEY, SMNVEV (reference sequence). V was clipped by 4 bases and J by 1 base; unmatched bases: 6. The CDR3 has 15 residues. Here the CDR3 DNA reads TGTGCCAGCAGTTCCGCGACAGGGTCGAACACTGAAGCTTTCTTT. Protein: CASSSATGSNTEAFF.

V is TRBV6-1 and J is TRBJ1-2; TRBD1 matches 7 bases. The V gene's germline CDR1 is MNHNS and CDR2 SASEGT. There are 17 residues in the CDR3. V shed 3 bases and J 4 bases; nucleotides not matched to a gene: 14. The CDR3 here is CASSDARQGPKGYGYTF. The CDR3 nucleotides are TGTGCCAGCAGTGACGCCCGACAGGGCCCAAAAGGCTATGGCTACACCTTC.